Each of the 11 T cell receptor beta chains below was sequenced from the same sample in a study of blood T cells in healthy people across ages. Combining a sample-barcoded 5' primer with a J-beta primer mix, a second PCR ran for roughly 6 to 12 cycles. TCRdb reprocessed the 5' RACE reads with MiXCR, giving one entry per CDR3 protein. Seen here are fewer than 2 million distinct CDR3 sequences, around 42% observed once, and the top ten hold roughly 23%. The specimen was blood. These receptors were obtained from a human donor in good health.

The gene calls are TRBV28 and TRBJ2-1; D unresolved. The V end was cut by 2 bases, the J end by 4 bases, with 9 bases between. The V gene's germline CDR1 is MDHEN and CDR2 SYDVKM. CDR3 length: 14 amino acids. CDR3 protein: CASSLEVRYNEQFF. CDR3 sequence (DNA): TGTGCCAGCAGTTTAGAGGTCAGATACAATGAGCAGTTCTTC.

J is TRBJ2-7 and V is TRBV4-3; TRBD1 might be the D (5 bases). Trimming took 1 base from V and 7 from J, leaving 8 bases between them. The CDR3 spans 12 residues. Looked up from germline, CDR1 is LGHNA and CDR2 is YSLEER. CDR3 nucleotides: TGCGCCAGCAGCCAAGGCAGGGCTGAGCAGTACTTC. This codes for CASSQGRAEQYF.

This clonotype was seen more than once but under ten times. V and J are TRBV6-1 and TRBJ2-7; tentatively, D is TRBD1 or TRBD2 (5 bases each). V was clipped by 6 bases and J by 0 bases, with 18 bases between them. The CDR3 runs to 16 residues. CDR1 is MNHNS, CDR2 SASEGT, per germline. The CDR3 loop is CASRGFPGRSSYEQYF. The CDR3 DNA sequence: TGTGCCAGCAGGGGATTCCCGGGACGGTCCTCCTACGAGCAGTACTTC.

The gene calls are TRBV9 and TRBJ1-2, with 9 bases fitting TRBD1. Germline assignment: CDR1 SGDLS and CDR2 YYNGEE. The CDR3 is made up of 13 amino acids. V gave up 3 bases and J gave up 8 bases; unmatched junction bases: 5. CDR3: CASSGNRGRGYTF. The CDR3 DNA follows: TGTGCCAGCAGCGGAAACAGGGGGCGAGGCTACACCTTC. Using reference TRBV9 and TRBJ1-2 for the parts outside the CDR3, the full variable domain is DSGVTQTPKHLITATGQRVTLRCSPRSGDLSVYWYQQSLDQGLQFLIQYYNGEERAKGNILERFSAQQFPDLHSELNLSSLELGDSALYFCASSGNRGRGYTFGSGTRLTVV.

This sequence joins TRBV29-1 and TRBJ2-7; a weak D match, TRBD1 (5 bases). The CDR3 is 13 amino acids. V was clipped by 7 bases and J by 6 bases, with 19 bases between them. CDR1 is SQVTM, CDR2 ANQGSEA, per germline. The CDR3 loop reads CSGLAQEDTEQYF. For the CDR3, the DNA is TGCAGCGGCCTGGCACAGGAAGATACCGAGCAGTACTTC.

This clonotype was counted only a few times. The chain combines TRBV10-3 with TRBJ1-3; TRBD1 is a possible D gene (6 bases). The length of the CDR3 is 13 residues. Germline CDR1 is ENHRY and CDR2 is SYGVKD. Trimming stripped 6 bases from V and 1 base from J, with 7 bases between. CDR3 nucleotides: TGTGCCATCAGGGGGACATCTGGAAACACCATATATTTT. It translates to CAIRGTSGNTIYF.

A few counts support this clonotype. As DNA, the CDR3 is TGTGCCAGCAGTCGCCGGGACAGGGGATGGAATGGCTACACCTTC. Translated, it gives CASSRRDRGWNGYTF. This rearrangement joins TRBV12-3 or TRBV12-4 to TRBJ1-2, with TRBD1 matching 10 bases. V shed 5 bases, J shed 6 bases, and the junction held 9 bases outside the gene matches. This CDR3 is 15 amino acids long.

The chain recombines TRBV4-3 with TRBJ2-5; D uncertain. Germline V gene sequence: CDR1 LGHNA, CDR2 YSLEER. CDR3 length: 15 residues. Trimming shortened V by 0 bases and J by 2 bases, and 10 bases separated the two germline ends. This chain's CDR3 is CASSQDLAEQETQYF. The CDR3 bases are TGCGCCAGCAGCCAAGATCTGGCAGAACAAGAGACCCAGTACTTC.

This clonotype was seen a handful of times. This chain links TRBV20-1 with TRBJ1-4, with unresolved D. This CDR3 comprises 14 residues. CDR1 is DFQATT, CDR2 SNEGSKA, per germline (reference sequence). V was pared by 0 bases and J by 10 bases, with 15 bases between. The CDR3 nucleotides read TGCAGTGCTAGAGATCGGCCCGTGGATGGAAAACTGTTTTTT. Translated: CSARDRPVDGKLFF.

The V call is TRBV5-1, the J call TRBJ2-3; no firm D call. The germline V gene has CDR1 SGHRS and CDR2 YFSETQ. V lost 6 bases and J 6 bases, leaving 14 bases between the germline ends. CDR3 size: 13 residues. The CDR3 loop is CASKDMTLDTQYF. CDR3 nucleotides: TGCGCCAGCAAAGACATGACACTCGATACGCAGTATTTT.

The gene calls are TRBV4-1 and TRBJ2-7; 9 positions agree with TRBD1. J gave up 3 bases and V 4 bases, and 13 bases lay outside the gene matches. Germline V gene lookup returns CDR1 MGHRA and CDR2 YSYEKL. The CDR3 length is 17 residues. In DNA, the CDR3 is TGCGCCAGCAGCCGAGAACCCTCGGGACAGGGATTCTACGAGCAGTACTTC. As protein: CASSREPSGQGFYEQYF.